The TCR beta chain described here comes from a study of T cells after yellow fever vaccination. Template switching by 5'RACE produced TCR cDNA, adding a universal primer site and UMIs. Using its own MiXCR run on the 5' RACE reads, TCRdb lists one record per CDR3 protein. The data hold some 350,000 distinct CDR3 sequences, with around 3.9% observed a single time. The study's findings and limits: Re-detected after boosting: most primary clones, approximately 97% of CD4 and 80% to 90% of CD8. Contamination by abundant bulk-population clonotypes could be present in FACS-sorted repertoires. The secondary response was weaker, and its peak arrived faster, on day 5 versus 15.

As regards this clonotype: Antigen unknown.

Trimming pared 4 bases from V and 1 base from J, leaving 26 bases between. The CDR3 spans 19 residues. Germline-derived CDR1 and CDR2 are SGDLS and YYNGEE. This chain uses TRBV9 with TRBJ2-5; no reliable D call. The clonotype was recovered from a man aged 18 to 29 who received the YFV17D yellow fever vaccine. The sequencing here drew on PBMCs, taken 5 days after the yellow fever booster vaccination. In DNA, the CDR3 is TGTGCCAGCAGCCCCCAGGCTTGGGCGACCAGTCCCGCCCAAGAGACCCAGTACTTC. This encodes CASSPQAWATSPAQETQYF.